A single sample is the source of the 32 T cell receptor beta chains below, sequenced in a study of T cells in Graves' hyperthyroidism and ophthalmopathy. From RNA transcripts, TCR beta CDR3 regions were amplified. HTBI primers drove first-round RT-PCR of the TCR CDR3. Each CDR3 protein gets one entry after TCRdb re-called the multiplex PCR reads with MiXCR. The sample consists of 500,000 to 800,000 distinct CDR3 sequences, roughly 14% of them appearing once. The material sequenced was blood. The receptor source for this set is a woman aged 50 to 65 with Graves' ophthalmopathy.

This clonotype was recorded a few times. Given a much more abundant clone one base away, this may be a read error. Lacking the conserved final phenylalanine or tryptophan, this CDR3 likely reflects a read error. CDR3 DNA: TGTGCCAGCTCCCGGGGCCTGAATGGCAATCAGCCCCAGCATCTT. Translating gives CASSRGLNGNQPQHL. The V gene is TRBV18, the J gene TRBJ1-5, with D possibly matching TRBD1 (5 bases). In germline, CDR1 is KGHSH, CDR2 LQKENI. The CDR3 runs 15 residues. V was shortened by 6 bases and J by 2 bases, with 14 bases between the two germline ends.

This clonotype came up a few times. The V and J genes are TRBV6-2 or TRBV6-3 and TRBJ1-5; 9 bases are a match to TRBD1. The germline V gene has CDR1 MNHEY and CDR2 SVGEGT. V gave up 2 bases and J gave up 7 bases; unmatched junction bases: 12. This CDR3 region has 17 residues. In DNA form, the CDR3 reads TGTGCCAGCAGTTACCGAACCGGGACAGGGCTCGGCCAGCCCCAGCATTTT. This gives the protein CASSYRTGTGLGQPQHF.

The chain uses TRBV5-6 and TRBJ2-3; 10 nucleotides align to TRBD2. The CDR3 loop spans 18 amino acids. Germline CDR1 is SGHDT and CDR2 is YYEEEE. V lost 0 bases, J lost 6 bases, and 13 bases stayed unmatched. In DNA, the CDR3 is TGTGCCAGCAGCTTGGCCGGCTTACTAGCGGGATCTCGGGATACGCAGTATTTT. Translating it yields CASSLAGLLAGSRDTQYF.

The chain is built from TRBV19 and TRBJ2-7; 11 bases line up with TRBD1. V dropped 4 bases and J dropped 3; count of bases not matched to a gene: 8. Germline V CDR1 and CDR2: LNHDA, SQIVND (reference sequence). This CDR3 is built from 16 residues. In DNA, the CDR3 is TGTGCCAGTAGTACGGCGGGACAGGGGGGAGACTACGAGCAGTACTTC. As protein: CASSTAGQGGDYEQYF.

The table lists this clonotype with many counts. The chain uses TRBV12-3 or TRBV12-4 and TRBJ2-2, with D possibly TRBD1 on 6 matching bases. The CDR3 runs to 16 residues. Trimming pared 1 base from V and 8 bases from J, leaving 17 bases between. In nucleotides, the CDR3 is TGTGCCAGCAGTTTAGTCCTAAAACAGGGACCGGGGGAGCTGTTTTTT. Amino acids: CASSLVLKQGPGELFF.

This clonotype was counted many times. The CDR3 here is CASSARAQETQYF. The CDR3 DNA reads as TGTGCCAGCTCAGCAAGGGCCCAAGAGACCCAGTACTTC. This chain uses TRBV18 with TRBJ2-5; D unresolved. V lost 5 bases to trimming and J lost 1 base, with 8 bases between them. In germline, CDR1 is KGHSH, CDR2 LQKENI. The CDR3 loop spans 13 amino acids.

CDR3 coding DNA: TGTGCCACCAGCAGAGATTCGGGAAGGAATCAGCCCCAGCATTTT. Translation: CATSRDSGRNQPQHF. V and J are TRBV15 and TRBJ1-5; D remains unclear. The CDR3 length is 15 residues. The germline gives CDR1 LNHNV, CDR2 YYDKDF (reference sequence). Trimming cost V 0 bases and J 4 bases, with 10 bases left between them.

Ten or more counts support this clonotype. The chain uses TRBV6-1 and TRBJ2-5; D call uncertain. The germline V and J ends were trimmed by 11 bases and 6 bases, with 16 bases remaining between them. The CDR3 covers 12 residues. Germline-derived CDR1 and CDR2 are MNHNS and SASEGT. CDR3 sequence reads: CAVEIEDQTQYF. CDR3 DNA sequence: TGTGCCGTGGAGATAGAAGACCAGACCCAGTACTTC.

The table lists this clonotype with many counts. J is TRBJ2-5 and V is TRBV2; TRBD1 matches at 7 bases. V shed 6 bases and J 3 bases; nucleotides not matched to a gene: 7. The CDR3 runs 14 residues. Germline CDR1 is SNHLY and CDR2 is FYNNEI. The CDR3 DNA follows: TGTGCCAGCAGGGGCCGGGACAGAAAAGAGACCCAGTACTTC. Protein sequence: CASRGRDRKETQYF.

This clonotype was observed a handful of times. The rearrangement joins TRBV30 to TRBJ1-5, with 7 bases fitting TRBD1. V shed 3 bases, J shed 7 bases, and the junction held 18 bases outside the gene matches. CDR3 size: 17 residues. Germline-derived CDR1 and CDR2 are GTSNPN and SVGIG (reference sequence). In DNA form, the CDR3 reads TGTGCCTGGAGCTATTCAGGCCTAGGGGGCGCGGAACAGCCCCAGCATTTT. This codes for CAWSYSGLGGAEQPQHF.

V is TRBV6-4 and J is TRBJ1-1; unclear D gene. CDR1 and CDR2 from the germline V gene are MRHNA and SNTAGT. The CDR3 is 13 residues long. Between the trimmed V and J ends, which lost 5 bases and 3 bases, there was a span of 10 bases. The CDR3 protein is CASSSDGDTEAFF. The DNA for the CDR3 is TGTGCCAGCAGTTCCGACGGGGACACTGAAGCTTTCTTT.

CDR3 sequence: CSAPSSGGGDTQYF. The CDR3 bases are TGCAGTGCCCCCTCTAGCGGGGGGGGGGATACGCAGTATTTT. The chain links TRBV20-1 to TRBJ2-3, with TRBD2 identical over 12 bases. This CDR3 region has 14 residues. From germline, CDR1 is DFQATT and CDR2 SNEGSKA (reference sequence). V shed 6 bases, J shed 6 bases, and the junction held 7 bases outside the gene matches.

This clonotype was picked up a small number of times. The chain couples TRBV4-3 to TRBJ2-1; no clear D gene. With 3 bases removed from V and 5 bases from J, the gap between germline ends came to 8 bases. The CDR3 length is 13 residues. Germline V gives CDR1 LGHNA, CDR2 YSLEER. CDR3 DNA sequence: TGCGCCAGCAGCCACGGGCCCGACAATGAGCAGTTCTTC. It specifies CASSHGPDNEQFF.

For this clonotype: An end of the junction differs from the germline gene, which may be a read error. The chain has TRBV12-3 or TRBV12-4 and TRBJ1-1; 7 nucleotides align to TRBD1. The CDR3 runs 15 residues. CDR3 residues: CASSLVGTVNTEALF. The CDR3 nucleotides read TGTGCCAGCAGTCTGGTTGGGACAGTGAACACTGAAGCTCTCTTT.

The CDR3, as DNA: TGCAGTGCTAGAGGATACAACGAACTAGCGGGATATTCCTACGAGCAGTACTTC. Its translation: CSARGYNELAGYSYEQYF. This chain links TRBV20-1 with TRBJ2-7; 10 nucleotides match TRBD2. After removal of 1 base from V and 1 base from J, the junction contained 13 bases not matched to a gene. Germline-derived CDR1 and CDR2 are DFQATT and SNEGSKA (reference sequence). The CDR3 is 18 amino acids.

The chain employs TRBV3-1 and TRBJ1-5; no definite D call. V lost 2 bases, J lost 7 bases, and 12 bases lay in between. Looked up from germline, CDR1 is LGHDT and CDR2 is YNNKEL (reference sequence). The CDR3 extends over 14 amino acids. The CDR3 DNA sequence: TGTGCCAGCAGCCAATACTCAGGAGGACAGCCCCAGCATTTT. Amino acids: CASSQYSGGQPQHF.

As for this clonotype: With a much larger clone just one base away, this may be a read error. V is TRBV5-1 and J is TRBJ2-7; D gene ambiguous. This CDR3 spans 13 amino acids. Germline loops: CDR1 SGHRS, CDR2 YFSETQ. CDR3 in amino acids: CASSVSYLYKQYF. As DNA, the CDR3 is TGCGCCAGCTCCGTCAGTTACCTCTACAAGCAGTACTTC.

This clonotype was seen repeatedly, ten times or more. This chain links TRBV12-3 or TRBV12-4 with TRBJ1-6; 8 bases are a match to TRBD1. Losses at the gene ends were 3 bases for V and 10 bases for J; bases not matched to a gene: 8. The CDR3 totals 15 residues. CDR3 loop: CASSLEAGGWSPLHF. CDR3 sequence (DNA): TGTGCCAGCAGTTTGGAGGCAGGGGGCTGGTCACCCCTCCACTTT.

This clonotype has at least ten counts. This chain connects TRBV28 to TRBJ2-7, with 10 bases matching TRBD1. This CDR3 is 15 amino acids long. The J segment lost 7 bases and the V segment lost 7 bases, leaving 13 bases of the junction unmatched. Germline V gene sequence: CDR1 MDHEN, CDR2 SYDVKM. In nucleotides, the CDR3 is TGTGCCAGCACTGACTCCGGGACAGGGGTTCGTGAGCAGTACTTC. This encodes CASTDSGTGVREQYF. The full variable domain, rest sourced from reference TRBV28 and TRBJ2-7, is DVKVTQSSRYLVKRTGEKVFLECVQDMDHENMFWYRQDPGLGLRLIYFSYDVKMKEKGDIPEGYSVSREKKERFSLILESASTNQTSMYLCASTDSGTGVREQYFGPGTRLTVT.

This clonotype was seen repeatedly, ten times or more. The rearrangement uses TRBV18 and TRBJ2-3; no definite D call. V was shortened by 2 bases and J by 1 base, with 7 bases between the two germline ends. CDR3 length: 14 residues. The germline CDR1 and CDR2 sequences are KGHSH and LQKENI. The CDR3 protein is CASSPFPGTDTQYF. In nucleotides, the CDR3 is TGTGCCAGCTCACCATTTCCGGGCACAGATACGCAGTATTTT.

This clonotype was seen repeatedly, ten times or more. The chain joins TRBV7-2 to TRBJ2-1; 7 bases are shared with TRBD2. V shed 5 bases and J 4 bases; nucleotides not matched to a gene: 8. The CDR3 is 15 amino acids. The V gene's germline CDR1 is SGHTA and CDR2 FQGNSA. CDR3 sequence: CASSLLAEPYNEQFF. CDR3 sequence (DNA): TGTGCCAGCAGCCTGCTAGCGGAACCTTACAATGAGCAGTTCTTC.

The rearrangement uses TRBV6-2 or TRBV6-3 and TRBJ2-7; no definite D call. This CDR3 has 13 residues. Germline lookup yields CDR1 MNHEY and CDR2 SVGEGT. V was trimmed by 1 base and J by 2 bases, leaving 6 bases between them. The CDR3 region has the DNA TGTGCCAGCAGTTACTACAGTCCCTACGAGCAGTACTTC. This gives the protein CASSYYSPYEQYF.

The rearrangement joins TRBV7-6 to TRBJ1-2; tentatively, D is TRBD1 (6 bases). The CDR3 spans 13 residues. Between the trimmed V and J ends, which lost 1 base and 13 bases, there was a span of 16 bases. CDR1 and CDR2 (germline): SGHVS, FNYEAQ. CDR3 nucleotide sequence: TGTGCCAGCAGCTTAGGGGAGGACAGTGTTTGCACCTTC. This gives the protein CASSLGEDSVCTF.

The table lists this clonotype with many counts. The rearrangement links TRBV11-2 to TRBJ1-6; the D is unclear. Per the germline V gene, CDR1 is SGHAT and CDR2 is FQNNGV. Trimming cost V 1 base and J 4 bases, with 14 bases left between them. The CDR3 loop spans 17 amino acids. The CDR3 region is CASSLGLAVKYNSPLHF. CDR3 nucleotides: TGTGCCAGCAGCTTAGGACTGGCCGTCAAGTATAATTCACCCCTCCACTTT.

This clonotype was seen ten or more times. The rearrangement joins TRBV6-2 or TRBV6-3 to TRBJ1-6; D gene unclear. CDR1 MNHEY and CDR2 SVGEGT come from the germline V gene. This CDR3 is 16 amino acids long. V lost 5 bases to trimming and J lost 8 bases, with 19 bases between them. The CDR3: CASSVRHVREDSPLHF. The DNA for the CDR3 is TGTGCCAGCAGTGTGAGACACGTACGAGAAGATTCACCCCTCCACTTT.

A word on this clonotype: A much larger clone differs from this one at a single base, so this may be a read error. The chain is built from TRBV11-2 and TRBJ1-6; maybe TRBD1 (5 bases). The CDR3 has 17 residues. CDR1 and CDR2 (germline): SGHAT, FQNNGV. V was shortened by 6 bases and J by 2 bases, with 17 bases between the two germline ends. CDR3 region: CASRLDQGITYNSPLHF. The CDR3, as DNA: TGTGCCAGCAGGCTAGATCAGGGTATCACCTATAATTCACCCCTCCACTTT.

In the case of this clonotype: A read error may account for a junction end that differs from germline. In DNA, the CDR3 is TGTGCCGGCAGTTTGGCAGATACGCAGTATTTT. It encodes CAGSLADTQYF. The chain has TRBV27 and TRBJ2-3; D gene unclear. This CDR3 is built from 11 residues. The germline V gene has CDR1 MNHEY and CDR2 SMNVEV (reference sequence).

The chain employs TRBV6-1 and TRBJ1-4, with D perhaps TRBD1 (5 bases). The V end was cut by 6 bases, the J end by 0 bases, with 11 bases between. CDR1 is MNHNS, CDR2 SASEGT, per germline. This CDR3 comprises 15 residues. CDR3 protein: CASRRDSTTNEKLFF. The DNA for the CDR3 is TGTGCCAGCAGACGAGACAGCACAACTAATGAAAAACTGTTTTTT.

This clonotype was seen many times. The gene calls are TRBV28 and TRBJ1-4; D gene ambiguous. Germline V gene sequence: CDR1 MDHEN, CDR2 SYDVKM. The V gene lost 2 bases and the J gene lost 8 bases, with 15 bases spanning the gap. The CDR3 has 15 amino acids. The chain's CDR3 is CASSLIKAQAEKLFF. The CDR3 DNA reads as TGTGCCAGCAGTTTAATCAAGGCTCAAGCGGAAAAACTGTTTTTT.

This clonotype was picked up many times. One end of the junction fails to match germline, which may point to a read error. The V and J genes are TRBV27 and TRBJ2-7, with 7 bases matching TRBD2. This CDR3 comprises 14 residues. In germline, CDR1 is MNHEY, CDR2 SMNVEV (reference sequence). CDR3 nucleotide sequence: TGCGCCAGCAGCTTGCGCGGGAGAAGCAACGAGCAGTACTTC. Translated, it gives CASSLRGRSNEQYF.

In its sample, this clonotype was seen a few times. This chain joins TRBV9 and TRBJ2-7, with D possibly being TRBD1 or TRBD2 (5 bases each). The CDR3 spans 16 residues. Trimming took 3 bases from V and 2 from J, leaving 18 bases between them. CDR1 and CDR2 (germline): SGDLS, YYNGEE. CDR3 nucleotides: TGTGCCAGCAGCGCAGACCCGGGTCAGGGAGCCTACGAGCAGTACTTC. This translates into CASSADPGQGAYEQYF.

This clonotype was recorded at least ten times. The chain is built from TRBV20-1 and TRBJ2-7; D is possibly TRBD2 (6 bases). This CDR3 comprises 14 residues. V was trimmed by 3 bases and J by 3 bases, leaving 15 bases between them. Germline assignment: CDR1 DFQATT and CDR2 SNEGSKA (reference sequence). The CDR3 nucleotides are TGCAGTGCTAGTAGACTAGGACTAAGCTACGAGCAGTACTTC. Translating it yields CSASRLGLSYEQYF.